This entry concerns a single T cell receptor (beta chain). As yet, its antigen is unknown. Germline trimming cut 4 bases from V and 7 bases from J; bases unmatched to any gene: 10. CDR3 size: 15 residues. The entry originates in a study of molecular identifiers for immune sequencing clone quantification. Background on the study: With replicates, the RNA of about 20,000 or 100,000 naive CD8 cells was split five ways and four were sequenced. Study-level points and caveats: Clones that exceeded 20 RNA copies held over 98% of effector molecules, yet under 1% in naive cells.

In preparing bulk TCR libraries, previously described methods and listed TCR primers were used. TCRdb independently ran MiXCR on the PCR reads; one entry per CDR3 protein. The sample shows roughly 300,000 distinct CDR3 sequences, roughly 24% of them seen only once. Researchers sorted naive CD8 T cells as cells that were CD8+CD4-CCR7+CD45RA+. The sequenced sample consisted of naive CD8+ T cells from blood, with Jurkat cell RNA spiked in. The subset was: FACS-sorted CD8+CD4-CCR7+CD45RA+ naive T cells. The receptor comes from a human donor in good health. Some libraries in this study had Jurkat cell RNA spiked in. V and J are TRBV12-3 or TRBV12-4 and TRBJ2-4, with TRBD2 matching 7 bases. CDR3 in DNA: TGTGCCAGCAGTTCCTCTACTAGCGACGTTAACATTCAGTACTTC. It specifies CASSSSTSDVNIQYF.